One and the same sample provided the 18 T cell receptor beta chains below, sequenced in a study of cytomegalovirus exposure and HLA in healthy donors. The PCR was carried out with 60 Vbeta primers and 13 Jbeta primers. Sequencing was performed with immunoSEQ multiplex PCR; in TCRdb, only in-frame clones are kept and a portion is missing. This sample has more than 85,000 clones, with around 88% found just once. The sample taken for sequencing was PBMCs. The receptors were gathered from a middle-aged man in good health and CMV-seronegative.

The CDR3 sequence: CASSPQEGGVLFF. The CDR3 DNA sequence: TGTGCCAGCTCACCACAAGAAGGAGGGGTACTGTTTTTT. The chain employs TRBV18 and TRBJ1-4; D is perhaps TRBD1 (5 bases). The germline V gene has CDR1 KGHSH and CDR2 LQKENI. Trimming left V 1 base short and J 13 bases short, with 13 bases between. CDR3 length: 13 amino acids. The full variable domain, rest sourced from reference TRBV18 and TRBJ1-4, is NAGVMQNPRHLVRRRGQEARLRCSPMKGHSHVYWYRQLPEEGLKFMVYLQKENIIDESGMPKERFSAEFPKEGPSILRIQQVVRGDSAAYFCASSPQEGGVLFFGSGTQLSVL.

V gene TRBV5-1 combines with J gene TRBJ2-1, with 10 bases identical to TRBD1. The CDR3 is made up of 14 amino acids. Germline CDR1 reads SGHRS; CDR2 reads YFSETQ. With 2 bases clipped from V and 7 bases from J, the junction kept 3 bases outside the gene matches. The CDR3 bases are TGCGCCAGCAGCTTCCGGGACAGGGGTAATGAGCAGTTCTTC. This sequence encodes CASSFRDRGNEQFF.

The V call is TRBV25-1, the J call TRBJ2-2; the D is unclear. The CDR3 is made up of 12 amino acids. Deletions cut 8 bases from V and 3 bases from J, with 7 bases between. Germline loops: CDR1 MGHDK, CDR2 SYGVNS. In DNA form, the CDR3 reads TGTGCCAGCTCCCGTGACACCGGGGAGCTGTTTTTT. This codes for CASSRDTGELFF.

The V call is TRBV18, the J call TRBJ1-1; 7 positions agree with TRBD1. V shed 2 bases and J 4 bases; nucleotides not matched to a gene: 4. CDR1 KGHSH and CDR2 LQKENI come from the germline V gene. The CDR3 extends over 14 amino acids. The CDR3 loop is CASSPAGQLTEAFF. The CDR3 DNA follows: TGTGCCAGCTCACCAGCGGGACAGCTCACTGAAGCTTTCTTT.

The rearrangement uses TRBV6-1 and TRBJ2-2; D uncertain. Per germline, CDR1 MNHNS and CDR2 SASEGT. Between the trimmed V and J ends, which lost 5 bases and 1 base, there was a span of 5 bases. This CDR3 comprises 13 residues. The CDR3 loop is CASSRQNTGELFF. In DNA, the CDR3 is TGTGCCAGCAGTAGACAGAACACCGGGGAGCTGTTTTTT.

The rearrangement joins TRBV28 to TRBJ1-5, with D possibly TRBD1 on 5 matching bases. V lost 6 bases to trimming and J lost 0 bases, with 12 bases between them. The CDR3 loop spans 15 amino acids. Germline CDR1 is MDHEN and CDR2 is SYDVKM. The CDR3 DNA reads TGTGCCAGCAGAGAGGACACTTCTAGCAATCAGCCCCAGCATTTT. Translation: CASREDTSSNQPQHF.

CDR3 in DNA: TGTGCCAGCAGCTTAGGGACAGGGACCGGGGAGCTGTTTTTT. Its protein is CASSLGTGTGELFF. This rearrangement joins TRBV7-7 to TRBJ2-2; the match to TRBD1 covers 8 bases. The V and J ends lost 1 base and 5 bases, in that order; junction bases with no gene match: 0. This CDR3 is built from 14 residues. The germline V gene has CDR1 SSHAT and CDR2 FNYEAQ (reference sequence). Full variable domain (missing parts from reference TRBV7-7 and TRBJ2-2): GAGVSQSPRYKVTKRGQDVTLRCDPISSHATLYWYQQALGQGPEFLTYFNYEAQPDKSGLPSDRFSAERPEGSISTLTIQRTEQRDSAMYRCASSLGTGTGELFFGEGSRLTVL.

This chain connects TRBV5-4 to TRBJ2-3, with 8 nucleotides matching TRBD2. The junction had 11 bases not matched to a gene; V was cut back by 6 bases and J by 5 bases. Germline V CDR1 and CDR2: SGHNT, YYREEE (reference sequence). The CDR3 consists of 15 residues. The CDR3 coding sequence is TGTGCCAGCACCCCCGGGGGGGCGAAGGAAGATACGCAGTATTTT. It encodes CASTPGGAKEDTQYF.

The V and J genes are TRBV5-1 and TRBJ1-1, with no clear D. CDR1 SGHRS and CDR2 YFSETQ come from the germline V gene. The V and J ends lost 0 bases and 7 bases respectively, with 7 bases between them. The CDR3 is 12 amino acids. CDR3 bases: TGCGCCAGCAGCTTGGACAGCTATGAAGCTTTCTTT. The encoded protein is CASSLDSYEAFF.

This clone has just one count. The rearrangement joins TRBV19 to TRBJ1-1; TRBD1 aligns across 7 bases. Germline trimming cut 5 bases from V and 5 bases from J; bases unmatched to any gene: 8. The CDR3 extends over 14 amino acids. The germline V gene encodes CDR1 LNHDA and CDR2 SQIVND (reference sequence). CDR3 in DNA: TGTGCCAGTAGTTTAAGACAGGGAAAGACTGAAGCTTTCTTT. This codes for CASSLRQGKTEAFF.

This clone was observed a handful of times. The chain joins TRBV6-1 to TRBJ1-2, with D hard to call. V was cut by 6 bases and J by 6 bases, with 14 bases left in between. This CDR3 is 13 amino acids long. From germline, CDR1 is MNHNS and CDR2 SASEGT. The CDR3: CASRSGGPDGYTF. CDR3 nucleotide sequence: TGTGCCAGCAGATCGGGAGGGCCAGATGGCTACACCTTC.

J is TRBJ1-6 and V is TRBV7-6, with 10 bases lining up with TRBD1. The V and J ends lost 5 bases and 7 bases, in that order; junction bases with no gene match: 2. CDR1 and CDR2 (germline): SGHVS, FNYEAQ. This CDR3 contains 14 residues. As DNA, the CDR3 is TGTGCCAGCAGCACGACAGGGGGCAATTCACCCCTCCACTTT. Translating it yields CASSTTGGNSPLHF.

This chain joins TRBV10-1 and TRBJ1-3, with a possible D match to TRBD1 (6 bases). This CDR3 has 15 residues. The germline V gene encodes CDR1 WNHNN and CDR2 SYGVQD (reference sequence). Trimming took 6 bases from V and 0 from J, leaving 12 bases between them. In DNA form, the CDR3 reads TGCGCCAGCAGCCTACAGGGATACTCTGGAAACACCATATATTTT. As protein: CASSLQGYSGNTIYF.

V and J are TRBV6-1 and TRBJ1-1; D unclear. This CDR3 has 11 amino acids. Looked up from germline, CDR1 is MNHNS and CDR2 is SASEGT. Trimming stripped 2 bases from V and 8 bases from J, with 6 bases between. CDR3 in DNA: TGTGCCAGCAGTGAACGGGGAGAAGCTTTCTTT. It translates to CASSERGEAFF.

The V call is TRBV19, the J call TRBJ1-6; possibly TRBD1 for D (6 bases). Germline CDR1 is LNHDA and CDR2 is SQIVND (reference sequence). The germline V and J ends were trimmed by 7 bases and 3 bases, with 10 bases remaining between them. The CDR3 loop spans 14 amino acids. The CDR3 DNA reads TGTGCCAGTAAACAGGGCAACTATAATTCACCCCTCCACTTT. As protein: CASKQGNYNSPLHF.

This chain connects TRBV15 to TRBJ2-5; D perhaps matches TRBD2 (5 bases). V lost 0 bases, J lost 5 bases, and 10 bases lay in between. The germline V gene has CDR1 LNHNV and CDR2 YYDKDF (reference sequence). This CDR3 has 14 residues. CDR3 residues: CATSRDIGMETQYF. The CDR3 nucleotides read TGTGCCACCAGCAGAGATATCGGGATGGAGACCCAGTACTTC.

V is TRBV30 and J is TRBJ1-4, with 8 bases lining up with TRBD1. The germline V gene encodes CDR1 GTSNPN and CDR2 SVGIG (reference sequence). The junction had 9 bases not matched to a gene; V was cut back by 0 bases and J by 0 bases. The CDR3 is 18 residues long. The CDR3 coding sequence is TGTGCCTGGAGTGTACGGGGCAGGGGGCGGGCAACTAATGAAAAACTGTTTTTT. It specifies CAWSVRGRGRATNEKLFF.

The gene calls are TRBV28 and TRBJ1-2, with 11 bases aligning to TRBD1. Germline lookup yields CDR1 MDHEN and CDR2 SYDVKM. V lost 6 bases to trimming and J lost 5 bases; unmatched junction nucleotides: 8. There are 15 residues in the CDR3. CDR3 DNA sequence: TGTGCCAGCAGCCAAGGGACAGGGGGTCAATATGGCTACACCTTC. This codes for CASSQGTGGQYGYTF.